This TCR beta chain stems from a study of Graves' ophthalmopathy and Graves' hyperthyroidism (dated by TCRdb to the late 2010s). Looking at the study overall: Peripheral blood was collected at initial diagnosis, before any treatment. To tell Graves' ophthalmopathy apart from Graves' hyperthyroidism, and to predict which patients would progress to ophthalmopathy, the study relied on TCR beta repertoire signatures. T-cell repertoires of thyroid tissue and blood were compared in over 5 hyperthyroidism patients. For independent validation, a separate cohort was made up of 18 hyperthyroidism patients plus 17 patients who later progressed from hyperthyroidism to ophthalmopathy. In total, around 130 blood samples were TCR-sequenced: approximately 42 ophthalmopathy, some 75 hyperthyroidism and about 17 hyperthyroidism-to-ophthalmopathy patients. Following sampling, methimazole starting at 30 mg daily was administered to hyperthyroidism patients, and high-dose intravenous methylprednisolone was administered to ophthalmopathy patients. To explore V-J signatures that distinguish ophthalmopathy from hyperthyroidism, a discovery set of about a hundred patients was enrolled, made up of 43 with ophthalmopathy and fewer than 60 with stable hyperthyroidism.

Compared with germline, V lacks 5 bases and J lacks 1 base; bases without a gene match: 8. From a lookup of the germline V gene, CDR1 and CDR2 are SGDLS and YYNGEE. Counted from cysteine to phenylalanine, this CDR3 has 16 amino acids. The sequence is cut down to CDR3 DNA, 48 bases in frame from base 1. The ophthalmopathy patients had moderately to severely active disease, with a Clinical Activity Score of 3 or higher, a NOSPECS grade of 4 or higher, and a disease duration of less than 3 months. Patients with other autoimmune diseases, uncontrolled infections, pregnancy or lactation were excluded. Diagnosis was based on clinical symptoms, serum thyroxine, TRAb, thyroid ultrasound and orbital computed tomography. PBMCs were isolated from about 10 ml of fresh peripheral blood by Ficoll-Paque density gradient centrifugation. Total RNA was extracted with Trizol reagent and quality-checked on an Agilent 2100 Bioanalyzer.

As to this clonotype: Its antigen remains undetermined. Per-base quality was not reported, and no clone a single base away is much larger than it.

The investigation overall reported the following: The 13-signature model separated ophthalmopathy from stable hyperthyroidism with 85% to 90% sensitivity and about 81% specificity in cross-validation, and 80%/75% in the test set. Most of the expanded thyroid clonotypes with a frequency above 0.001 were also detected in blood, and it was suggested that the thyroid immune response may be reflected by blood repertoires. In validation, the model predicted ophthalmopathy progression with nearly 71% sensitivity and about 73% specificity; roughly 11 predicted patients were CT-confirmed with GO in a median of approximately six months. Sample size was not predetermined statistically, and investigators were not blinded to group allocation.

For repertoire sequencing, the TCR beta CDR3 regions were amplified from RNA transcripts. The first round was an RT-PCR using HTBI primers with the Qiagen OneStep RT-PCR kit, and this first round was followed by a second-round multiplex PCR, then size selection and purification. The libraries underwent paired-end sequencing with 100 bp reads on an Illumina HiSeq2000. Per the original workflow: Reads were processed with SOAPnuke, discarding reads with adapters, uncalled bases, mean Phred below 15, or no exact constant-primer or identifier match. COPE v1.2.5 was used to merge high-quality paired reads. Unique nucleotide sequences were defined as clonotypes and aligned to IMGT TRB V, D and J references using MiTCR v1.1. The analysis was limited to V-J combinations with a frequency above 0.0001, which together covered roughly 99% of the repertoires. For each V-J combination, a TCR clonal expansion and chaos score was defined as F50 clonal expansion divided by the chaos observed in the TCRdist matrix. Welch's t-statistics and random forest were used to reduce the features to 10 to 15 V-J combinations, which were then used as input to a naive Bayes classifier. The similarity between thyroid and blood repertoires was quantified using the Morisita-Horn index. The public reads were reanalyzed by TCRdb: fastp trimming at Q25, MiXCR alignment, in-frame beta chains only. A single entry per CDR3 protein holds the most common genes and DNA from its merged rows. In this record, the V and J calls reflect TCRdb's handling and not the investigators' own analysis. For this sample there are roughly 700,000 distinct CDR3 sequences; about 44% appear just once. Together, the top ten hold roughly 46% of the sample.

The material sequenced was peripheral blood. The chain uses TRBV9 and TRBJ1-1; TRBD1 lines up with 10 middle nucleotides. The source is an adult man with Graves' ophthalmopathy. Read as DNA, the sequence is TGTGCCAGCAGTCACGGACAGGGGGGGGGGAACACTGAAGCTTTCTTT. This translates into CASSHGQGGGNTEAFF.